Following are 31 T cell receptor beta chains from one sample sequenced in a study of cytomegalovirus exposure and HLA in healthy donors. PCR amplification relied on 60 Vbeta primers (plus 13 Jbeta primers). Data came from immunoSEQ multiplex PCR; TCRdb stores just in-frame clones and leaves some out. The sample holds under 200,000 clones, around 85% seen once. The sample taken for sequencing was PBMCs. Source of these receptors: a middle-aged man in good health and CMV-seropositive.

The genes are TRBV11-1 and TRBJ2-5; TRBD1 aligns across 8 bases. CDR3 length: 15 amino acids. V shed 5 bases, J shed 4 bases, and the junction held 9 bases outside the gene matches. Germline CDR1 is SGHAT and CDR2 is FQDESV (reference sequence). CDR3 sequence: CASSLGQGGVETQYF. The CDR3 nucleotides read TGTGCCAGCAGCCTAGGACAGGGAGGAGTAGAGACCCAGTACTTC.

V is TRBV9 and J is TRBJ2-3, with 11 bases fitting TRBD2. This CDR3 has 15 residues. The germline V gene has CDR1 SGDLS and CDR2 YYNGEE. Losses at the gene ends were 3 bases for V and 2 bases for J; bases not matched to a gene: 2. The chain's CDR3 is CASSASGGYTDTQYF. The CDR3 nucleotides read TGTGCCAGCAGCGCTAGCGGGGGGTACACAGATACGCAGTATTTT. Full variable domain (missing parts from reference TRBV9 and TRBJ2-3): DSGVTQTPKHLITATGQRVTLRCSPRSGDLSVYWYQQSLDQGLQFLIQYYNGEERAKGNILERFSAQQFPDLHSELNLSSLELGDSALYFCASSASGGYTDTQYFGPGTRLTVL.

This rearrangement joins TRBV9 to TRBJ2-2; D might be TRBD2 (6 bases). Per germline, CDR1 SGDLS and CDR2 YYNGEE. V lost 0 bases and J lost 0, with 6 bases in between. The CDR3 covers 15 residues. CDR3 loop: CASSVGDSNTGELFF. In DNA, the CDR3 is TGTGCCAGCAGCGTAGGGGACTCGAACACCGGGGAGCTGTTTTTT. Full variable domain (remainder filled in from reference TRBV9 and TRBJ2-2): DSGVTQTPKHLITATGQRVTLRCSPRSGDLSVYWYQQSLDQGLQFLIQYYNGEERAKGNILERFSAQQFPDLHSELNLSSLELGDSALYFCASSVGDSNTGELFFGEGSRLTVL.

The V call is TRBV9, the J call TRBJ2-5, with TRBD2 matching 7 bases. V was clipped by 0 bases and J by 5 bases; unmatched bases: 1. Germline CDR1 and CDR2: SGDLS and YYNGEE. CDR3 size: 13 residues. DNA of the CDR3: TGTGCCAGCAGCGTAGGGGAGGGGGAGACCCAGTACTTC. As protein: CASSVGEGETQYF. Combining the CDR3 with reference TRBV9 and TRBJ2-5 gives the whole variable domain DSGVTQTPKHLITATGQRVTLRCSPRSGDLSVYWYQQSLDQGLQFLIQYYNGEERAKGNILERFSAQQFPDLHSELNLSSLELGDSALYFCASSVGEGETQYFGPGTRLLVL.

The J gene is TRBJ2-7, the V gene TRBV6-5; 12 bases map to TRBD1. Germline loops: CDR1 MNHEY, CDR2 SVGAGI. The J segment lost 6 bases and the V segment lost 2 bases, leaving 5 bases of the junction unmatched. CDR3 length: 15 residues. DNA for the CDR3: TGTGCCAGCAGTTACCGGGACAGGGGGCGCGCCGAGCAGTACTTC. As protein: CASSYRDRGRAEQYF.

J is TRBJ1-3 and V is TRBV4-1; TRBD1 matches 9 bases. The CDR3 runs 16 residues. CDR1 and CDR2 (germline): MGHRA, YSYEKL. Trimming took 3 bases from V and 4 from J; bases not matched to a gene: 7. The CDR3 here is CASSHYGTGSGNTIYF. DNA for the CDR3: TGCGCCAGCAGCCATTACGGGACAGGGTCCGGAAACACCATATATTTT.

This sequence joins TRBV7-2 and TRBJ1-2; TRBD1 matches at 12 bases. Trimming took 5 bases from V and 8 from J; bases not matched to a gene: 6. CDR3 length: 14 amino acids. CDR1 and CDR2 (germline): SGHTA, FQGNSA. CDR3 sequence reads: CASSPQGQGAGYTF. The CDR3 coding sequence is TGTGCCAGCAGCCCACAGGGACAGGGGGCCGGCTACACCTTC.

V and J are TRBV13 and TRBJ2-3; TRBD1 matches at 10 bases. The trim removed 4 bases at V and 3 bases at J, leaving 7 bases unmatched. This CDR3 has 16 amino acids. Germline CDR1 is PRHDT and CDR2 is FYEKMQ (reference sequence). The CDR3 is CASSSRDRGITDTQYF. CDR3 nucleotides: TGTGCCAGCAGCTCCCGGGACAGGGGCATAACAGATACGCAGTATTTT.

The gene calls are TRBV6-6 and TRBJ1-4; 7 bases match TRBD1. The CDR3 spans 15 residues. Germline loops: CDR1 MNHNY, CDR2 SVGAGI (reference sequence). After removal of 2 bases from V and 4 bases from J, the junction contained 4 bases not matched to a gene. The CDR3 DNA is TGTGCCAGCAGTTACAGGGGGCTGGGTAATGAAAAACTGTTTTTT. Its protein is CASSYRGLGNEKLFF.

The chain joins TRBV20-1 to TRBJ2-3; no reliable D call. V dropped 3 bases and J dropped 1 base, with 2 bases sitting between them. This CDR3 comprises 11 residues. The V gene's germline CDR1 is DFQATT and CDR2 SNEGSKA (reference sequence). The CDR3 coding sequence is TGCAGTGCTAGCGGCACAGATACGCAGTATTTT. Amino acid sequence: CSASGTDTQYF.

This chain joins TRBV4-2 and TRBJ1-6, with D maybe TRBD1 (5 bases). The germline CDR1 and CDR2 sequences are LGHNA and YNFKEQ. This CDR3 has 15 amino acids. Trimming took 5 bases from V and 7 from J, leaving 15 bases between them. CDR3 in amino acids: CASSDDSTPNSPLHF. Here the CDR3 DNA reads TGTGCCAGCAGCGACGACAGTACGCCGAATTCACCCCTCCACTTT.

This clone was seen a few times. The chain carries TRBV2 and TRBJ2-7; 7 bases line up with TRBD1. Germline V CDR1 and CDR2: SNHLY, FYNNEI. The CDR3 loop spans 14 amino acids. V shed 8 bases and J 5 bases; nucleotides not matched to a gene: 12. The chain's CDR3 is CASLLTGTANEQYF. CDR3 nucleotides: TGTGCCAGCCTTCTTACCGGGACAGCTAACGAGCAGTACTTC.

CDR3 region: CASSLTKNTDTQYF. The CDR3 DNA is TGCGCCAGCAGCCTTACTAAAAACACAGATACGCAGTATTTT. The chain couples TRBV5-1 to TRBJ2-3, with no clear D. Germline CDR1 reads SGHRS; CDR2 reads YFSETQ. The germline V and J ends were trimmed by 4 bases and 2 bases, with 11 bases remaining between them. There are 14 residues in the CDR3.

In nucleotides, the CDR3 is TGTGCCAGCCAGACTGGAACTAGCACAGATACGCAGTATTTT. It codes for CASQTGTSTDTQYF. This rearrangement joins TRBV6-1 to TRBJ2-3; D is undetermined. CDR3 length: 14 amino acids. Trimming took off 8 bases at V and 0 bases at J, with 12 bases between the two ends. CDR1 is MNHNS and CDR2 is SASEGT in the germline V gene.

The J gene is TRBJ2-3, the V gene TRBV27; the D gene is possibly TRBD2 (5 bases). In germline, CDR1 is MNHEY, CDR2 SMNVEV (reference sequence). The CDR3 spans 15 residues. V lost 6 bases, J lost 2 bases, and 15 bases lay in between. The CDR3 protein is CASRPAPTNTDTQYF. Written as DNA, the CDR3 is TGTGCCAGCAGACCCGCCCCGACTAACACAGATACGCAGTATTTT.

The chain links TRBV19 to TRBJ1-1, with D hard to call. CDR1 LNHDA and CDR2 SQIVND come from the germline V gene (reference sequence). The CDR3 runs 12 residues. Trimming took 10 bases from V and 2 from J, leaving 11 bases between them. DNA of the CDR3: TGTGCCACCCGGACGGGAAACACTGAAGCTTTCTTT. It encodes CATRTGNTEAFF.

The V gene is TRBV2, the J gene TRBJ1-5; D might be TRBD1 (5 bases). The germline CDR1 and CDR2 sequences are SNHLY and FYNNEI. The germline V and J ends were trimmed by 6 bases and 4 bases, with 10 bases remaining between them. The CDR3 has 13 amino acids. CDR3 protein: CASSQNRNQPQHF. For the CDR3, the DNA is TGTGCCAGCAGCCAAAACAGGAATCAGCCCCAGCATTTT.

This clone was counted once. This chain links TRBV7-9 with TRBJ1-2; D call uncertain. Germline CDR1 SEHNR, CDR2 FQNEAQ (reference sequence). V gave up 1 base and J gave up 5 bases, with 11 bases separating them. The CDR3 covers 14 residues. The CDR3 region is CASSLVADFYGYTF. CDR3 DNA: TGTGCCAGCAGCTTAGTGGCAGACTTTTATGGCTACACCTTC.

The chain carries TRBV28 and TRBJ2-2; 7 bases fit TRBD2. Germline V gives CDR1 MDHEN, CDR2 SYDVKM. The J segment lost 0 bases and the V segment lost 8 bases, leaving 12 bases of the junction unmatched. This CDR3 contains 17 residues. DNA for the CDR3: TGTGCCAGCGTCGGGACCGGCGGGGGAGCGAACACCGGGGAGCTGTTTTTT. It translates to CASVGTGGGANTGELFF.

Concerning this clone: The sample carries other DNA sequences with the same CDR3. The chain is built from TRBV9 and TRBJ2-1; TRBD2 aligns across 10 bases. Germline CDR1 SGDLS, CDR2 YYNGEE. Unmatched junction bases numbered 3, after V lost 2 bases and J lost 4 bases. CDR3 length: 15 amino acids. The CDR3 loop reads CASSVTSGTYNEQFF. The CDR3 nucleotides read TGTGCCAGCAGCGTTACTAGCGGGACGTACAATGAGCAGTTCTTC.

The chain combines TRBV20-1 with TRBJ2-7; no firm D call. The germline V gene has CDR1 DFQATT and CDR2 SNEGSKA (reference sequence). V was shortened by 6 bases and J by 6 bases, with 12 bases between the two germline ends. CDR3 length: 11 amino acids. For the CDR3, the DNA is TGCAGTGCGACCCTAGTGGGCGAGCAGTACTTC. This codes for CSATLVGEQYF.

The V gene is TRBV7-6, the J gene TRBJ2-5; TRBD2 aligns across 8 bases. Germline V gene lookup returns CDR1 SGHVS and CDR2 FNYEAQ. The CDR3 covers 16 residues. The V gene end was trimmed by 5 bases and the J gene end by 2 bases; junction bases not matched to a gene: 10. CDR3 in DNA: TGTGCCAGCAGCCGAGCGGGGGCTAGCGGTCAAGAGACCCAGTACTTC. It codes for CASSRAGASGQETQYF. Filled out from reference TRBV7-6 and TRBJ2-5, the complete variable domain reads GAGVSQSPRYKVTKRGQDVALRCDPISGHVSLYWYRQALGQGPEFLTYFNYEAQQDKSGLPNDRFSAERPEGSISTLTIQRTEQRDSAMYRCASSRAGASGQETQYFGPGTRLLVL.

This CDR3 reads CASSRGGPTDTQYF. The CDR3 coding sequence is TGTGCCAGCAGTCGCGGGGGCCCCACAGATACGCAGTATTTT. This chain links TRBV6-5 with TRBJ2-3; tentatively, D is TRBD2 (7 bases). V gave up 5 bases and J gave up 2 bases, with 11 bases separating them. This CDR3 comprises 14 residues. Germline V CDR1 and CDR2: MNHEY, SVGAGI.

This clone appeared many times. The CDR3 here is CATHRGSGKETQYF. As DNA, the CDR3 is TGTGCCACCCACAGGGGGTCGGGCAAAGAGACCCAGTACTTC. The chain has TRBV21-1 and TRBJ2-5; the table calls TRBD1, which could not be checked here. TRBV21-1 is noted as a pseudogene. The CDR3 runs to 14 residues.

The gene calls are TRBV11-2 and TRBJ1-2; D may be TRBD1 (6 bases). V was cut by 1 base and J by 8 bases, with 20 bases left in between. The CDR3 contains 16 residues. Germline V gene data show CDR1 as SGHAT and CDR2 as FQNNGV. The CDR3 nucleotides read TGTGCCAGCAGCTTAGTAGCCGGGGGGGGCAGGGAAGGCTACACCTTC. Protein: CASSLVAGGGREGYTF.

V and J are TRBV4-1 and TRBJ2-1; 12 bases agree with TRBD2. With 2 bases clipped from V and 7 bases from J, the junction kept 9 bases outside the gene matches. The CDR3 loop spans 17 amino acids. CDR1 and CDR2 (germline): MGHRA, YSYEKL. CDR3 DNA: TGCGCCAGCAGCCAAACCCCGGTACTAGCGGGAGGAAATGAGCAGTTCTTC. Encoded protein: CASSQTPVLAGGNEQFF.

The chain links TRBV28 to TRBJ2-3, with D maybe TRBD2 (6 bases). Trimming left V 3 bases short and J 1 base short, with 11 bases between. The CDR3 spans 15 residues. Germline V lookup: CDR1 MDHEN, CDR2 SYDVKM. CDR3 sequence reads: CASSLGGRGTDTQYF. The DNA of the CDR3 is TGTGCCAGCAGTTTGGGGGGAAGGGGCACAGATACGCAGTATTTT.

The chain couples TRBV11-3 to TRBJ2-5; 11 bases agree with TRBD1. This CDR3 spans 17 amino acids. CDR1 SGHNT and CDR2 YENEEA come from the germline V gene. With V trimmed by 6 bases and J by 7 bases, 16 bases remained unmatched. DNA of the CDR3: TGTGCCAGCAGTTACCCTCCGGGACAGGGGGAAGTGTGGACCCAGTACTTC. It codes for CASSYPPGQGEVWTQYF.

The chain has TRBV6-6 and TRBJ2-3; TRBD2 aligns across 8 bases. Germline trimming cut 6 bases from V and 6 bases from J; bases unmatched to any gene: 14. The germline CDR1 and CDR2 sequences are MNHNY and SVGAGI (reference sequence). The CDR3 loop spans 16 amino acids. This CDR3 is CASRKGVAGRVDTQYF. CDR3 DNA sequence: TGTGCCAGCAGAAAAGGGGTAGCGGGGAGGGTGGATACGCAGTATTTT.

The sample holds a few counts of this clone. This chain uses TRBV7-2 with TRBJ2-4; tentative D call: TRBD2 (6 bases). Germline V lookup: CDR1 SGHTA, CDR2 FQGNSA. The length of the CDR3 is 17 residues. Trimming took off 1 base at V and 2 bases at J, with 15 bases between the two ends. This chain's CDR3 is CASSLVDGGYTKNIQYF. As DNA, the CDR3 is TGTGCCAGCAGCTTAGTAGACGGGGGATACACCAAAAACATTCAGTACTTC.

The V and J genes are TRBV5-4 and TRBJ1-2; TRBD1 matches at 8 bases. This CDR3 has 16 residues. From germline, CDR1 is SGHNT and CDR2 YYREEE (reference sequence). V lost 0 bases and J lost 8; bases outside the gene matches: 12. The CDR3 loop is CASSLGVAGQVVGYTF. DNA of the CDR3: TGTGCCAGCAGCTTGGGGGTCGCGGGACAGGTGGTGGGCTACACCTTC.